The clone carrying this T cell receptor (beta chain) was detected only a few times. Its antigen is not identified. A quantitative 5'-RACE method, one with molecular barcodes, was used to make TCR beta libraries. One entry per CDR3 protein results from TCRdb running MiXCR on the 5' RACE reads. Here the sample spans hundreds of thousands of distinct CDR3 sequences, 20% being singletons. V lost 2 bases, J lost 7 bases, and 1 base stayed unmatched. Germline CDR1 DFQATT, CDR2 SNEGSKA (reference sequence). This CDR3 region has 13 residues. The data stem from a study of CD8 T cells in ankylosing spondylitis. Whole-study findings and limits: Disease-associated clonotypes exhibited CD8+ identity and were relatively infrequent in peripheral blood. Typical of ankylosing spondylitis blood, it appeared, was a TCR beta motif of seven to nine highly homologous variants. Disease-linked clones reportedly showed significant enrichment in matched ankylosing spondylitis synovial fluid.

The chain is built from TRBV20-1 and TRBJ1-5, with TRBD1 matching over 11 bases. The sequencing input was blood, either unsorted or a sorted T cell fraction (not recorded which). The clonotype comes from a male donor with ankylosing spondylitis or in good health (not recorded which). The chain's CDR3 is CSARWDRGQPQHF. Here the CDR3 DNA reads TGCAGTGCTAGATGGGACAGGGGGCAGCCCCAGCATTTT.